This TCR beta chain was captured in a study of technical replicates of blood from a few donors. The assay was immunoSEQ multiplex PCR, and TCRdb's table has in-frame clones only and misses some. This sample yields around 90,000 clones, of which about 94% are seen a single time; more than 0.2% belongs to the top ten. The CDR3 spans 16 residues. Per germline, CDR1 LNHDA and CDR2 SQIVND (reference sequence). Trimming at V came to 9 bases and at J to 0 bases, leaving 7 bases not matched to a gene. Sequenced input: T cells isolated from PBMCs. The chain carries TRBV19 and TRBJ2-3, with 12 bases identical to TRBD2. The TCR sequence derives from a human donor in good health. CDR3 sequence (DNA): TGTGCCAGCGCGGGGACTAGCGGGCTTAGCACAGATACGCAGTATTTT. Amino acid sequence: CASAGTSGLSTDTQYF.